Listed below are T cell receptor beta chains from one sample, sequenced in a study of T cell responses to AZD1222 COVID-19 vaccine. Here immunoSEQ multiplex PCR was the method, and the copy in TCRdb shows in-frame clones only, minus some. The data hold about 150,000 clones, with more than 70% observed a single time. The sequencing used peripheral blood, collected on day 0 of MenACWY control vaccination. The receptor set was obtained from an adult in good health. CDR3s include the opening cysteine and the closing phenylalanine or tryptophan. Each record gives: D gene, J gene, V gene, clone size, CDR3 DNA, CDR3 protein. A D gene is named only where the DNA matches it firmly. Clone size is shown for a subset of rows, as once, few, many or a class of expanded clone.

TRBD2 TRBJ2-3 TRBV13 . TGTGCCAGCAGCCCTAGCGGGCCCCCGCTGGATACGCAGTATTTT CASSPSGPPLDTQYF
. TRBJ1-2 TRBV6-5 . TGTGCCAGCAGGGCCGGCGTAGGGGGCTATGGCTACACCTTC CASRAGVGGYGYTF
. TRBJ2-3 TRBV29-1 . TGCAGCGTCGGTAGAAGCGGTCGCGCAGATACGCAGTATTTT CSVGRSGRADTQYF
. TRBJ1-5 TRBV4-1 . TGCGCCAGCAGCCAAGAGAGAGATCAGCCCCAGCATTTT CASSQERDQPQHF
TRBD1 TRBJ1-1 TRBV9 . TGTGCCAGCAGCCCCCGACAGGGGGCCGCCTTCGAAGAAGCTTTCTTT CASSPRQGAAFEEAFF
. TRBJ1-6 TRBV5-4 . TGTGCCAGCAGCTCCGGGAGGGACAACTCCTATAATTCACCCCTCCACTTT CASSSGRDNSYNSPLHF
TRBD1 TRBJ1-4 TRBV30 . TGTGCCTGGAGTGTAGGGGGGACAGGACCAAATGAAAAACTGTTTTTT CAWSVGGTGPNEKLFF
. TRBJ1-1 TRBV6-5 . TGTGCCAGCAGTTACGATTTTCGGGGGGGCACTGAAGCTTTCTTT CASSYDFRGGTEAFF
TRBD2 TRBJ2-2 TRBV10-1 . TGCGCCATCCTAACCCAGCGGGAGGCAAACACCGGGGAGCTGTTTTTT CAILTQREANTGELFF
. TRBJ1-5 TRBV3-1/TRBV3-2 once TGTGCCAGCAGCCAAAGTGAAGATCAGCCCCAGCATTTT CASSQSEDQPQHF
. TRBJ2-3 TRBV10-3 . TGTGCCACGCTAGATCCCAATGACAGGAGCACAGATACGCAGTATTTT CATLDPNDRSTDTQYF
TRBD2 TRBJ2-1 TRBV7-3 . TGTGCCAGCAGCCAAGGGACTAGCGACTCCTACAATGAGCAGTTCTTC CASSQGTSDSYNEQFF
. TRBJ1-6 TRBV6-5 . TGTGCCAGCAGTTACGCGGGGGGCGCCTTTGATTCACCCCTCCACTTT CASSYAGGAFDSPLHF
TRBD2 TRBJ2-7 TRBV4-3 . TGCGCCAGCAGCCAAGTCTGGGCGGGAGCCTACGAGCAGTACTTC CASSQVWAGAYEQYF
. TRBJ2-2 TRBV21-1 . TGTGCCAGCAGCTCGAGGACTAGCGGGGTAACGGGCACCGGGGAGCTGTTTTTT CASSSRTSGVTGTGELFF
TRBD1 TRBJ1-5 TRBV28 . TGTGCCAGCAGTTCCGCCACAGGGGGCGCGAGCAATCAGCCCCAGCATTTT CASSSATGGASNQPQHF
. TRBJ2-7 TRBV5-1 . TGCGCCAGCAGCTTGAATCTGGGCGAGCAGTACTTC CASSLNLGEQYF
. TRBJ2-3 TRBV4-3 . TGCGCCAGCAGCTACCGGGTACACACAGATACGCAGTATTTT CASSYRVHTDTQYF
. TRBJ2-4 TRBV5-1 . TGCGCCAGCAGCCTAACCCAGGGGATTCAGTACTTC CASSLTQGIQYF
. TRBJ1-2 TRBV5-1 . TGCGCCAGCAGCTTGGCGGTCGGGGGTTCCTATGGCTACACCTTC CASSLAVGGSYGYTF
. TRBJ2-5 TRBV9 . TGTGCCAGCAGCGTACAGGGGCGACAAGAGACCCAGTACTTC CASSVQGRQETQYF
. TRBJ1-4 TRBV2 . TGTGCCAGCAGGTCAGGGGCGGGAAAACTGTTTTTT CASRSGAGKLFF
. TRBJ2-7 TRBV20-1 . TGCAGTGCTAGAACAGGGTACGAGCAGTACTTC CSARTGYEQYF
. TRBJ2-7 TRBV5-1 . TGCGCCAGCAGCTTGATGTCGTCCTACGAGCAGTACTTC CASSLMSSYEQYF
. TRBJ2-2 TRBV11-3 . TGTGCCAGCAGTTCACCCGGGGCCGGGGAGCTGTTTTTT CASSSPGAGELFF
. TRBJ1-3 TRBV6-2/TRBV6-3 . TGTGCCAGCAGTAGTTACTCTGGAAACACCATATATTTT CASSSYSGNTIYF
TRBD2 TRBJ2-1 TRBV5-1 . TGCGCCAGCAGTTATTTACCTAGCGGGAGTTCCATCTCCTACAATGAGCAGTTCTTC CASSYLPSGSSISYNEQFF
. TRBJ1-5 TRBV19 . TGTGCCAGTAGTATATCCAGATATCATGACGTTAGCAATCAGCCCCAGCATTTT CASSISRYHDVSNQPQHF
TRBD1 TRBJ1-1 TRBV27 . TGTGCCAGCAGTTTATCGAATAACAGGGGGGGGACTGAAGCTTTCTTT CASSLSNNRGGTEAFF
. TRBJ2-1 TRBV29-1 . TGCAGCGTTGAATCGGGTAGCTATAGCTCCTACAATGAGCAGTTCTTC CSVESGSYSSYNEQFF
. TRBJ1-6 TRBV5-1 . TGCGCCAGCAGAGAAGGACAGCCCGATTCACCCCTCCACTTT CASREGQPDSPLHF
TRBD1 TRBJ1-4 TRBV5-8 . TGTGCCAGCACCTACAGGGGGCCTAATGAAAAACTGTTTTTT CASTYRGPNEKLFF
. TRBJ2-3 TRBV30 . TGTGCCTGGAGTATCGCGGGCAGGAGGAGGAGGGCAGATACGCAGTATTTT CAWSIAGRRRRADTQYF
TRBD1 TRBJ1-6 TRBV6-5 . TGTGCCAGCAGTATAGGAGGGGGCCATAATTCACCCCTCCACTTT CASSIGGGHNSPLHF
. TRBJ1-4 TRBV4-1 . TGCGCCAGCAGCCCAGGGACACAGGCAACTAATGAAAAACTGTTTTTT CASSPGTQATNEKLFF
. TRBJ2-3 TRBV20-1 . TGCAGTGCCCACCCCCGAGATACGCAGTATTTT CSAHPRDTQYF
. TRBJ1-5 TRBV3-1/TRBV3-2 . TGTGCCAGCGGGGGGGGTTATAGCAATCAGCCCCAGCATTTT CASGGGYSNQPQHF
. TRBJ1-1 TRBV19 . TGTGCCAGTAGTCCATACATGAACACTGAAGCTTTCTTT CASSPYMNTEAFF
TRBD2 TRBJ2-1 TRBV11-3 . TGTGCCAGCAGCTTGACTAGCGGGCACTACAATGAGCAGTTCTTC CASSLTSGHYNEQFF
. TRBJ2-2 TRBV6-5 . TGTGCCAGCAGAAGGGCGGGGAACACCGGGGAGCTGTTTTTT CASRRAGNTGELFF
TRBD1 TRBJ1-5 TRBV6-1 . TGTGCCAGCAGTGGACCGGGACAGGGAGTCTATAGCAATCAGCCCCAGCATTTT CASSGPGQGVYSNQPQHF
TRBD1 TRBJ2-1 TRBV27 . TGTGCCAGCAGCCTGACAGGGGGCCCCTACAATGAGCAGTTCTTC CASSLTGGPYNEQFF
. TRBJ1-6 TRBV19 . TGTGCCAGTAGTATAGTATGGTCCGAAAATTCACCCCTCCACTTT CASSIVWSENSPLHF
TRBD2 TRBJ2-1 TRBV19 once TGTGCCAGTAGCGAAGAACCGGGACTAGCGGACAATGAGCAGTTCTTC CASSEEPGLADNEQFF
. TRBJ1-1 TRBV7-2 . TGTGCCAGCAGCTTAGCAGGGGACACTGAAGCTTTCTTT CASSLAGDTEAFF
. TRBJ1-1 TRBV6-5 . TGTGCCAGCTCAGCGGGACGGAAGAACACTGAAGCTTTCTTT CASSAGRKNTEAFF
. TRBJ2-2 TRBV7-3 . TGTGCCAGCAGCCGAGGGGCGGGGAACACCGGGGAGCTGTTTTTT CASSRGAGNTGELFF
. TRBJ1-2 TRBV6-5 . TGTGCCAGCAGACCTCAGGGGATAGCAGACTATGGCTACACCTTC CASRPQGIADYGYTF
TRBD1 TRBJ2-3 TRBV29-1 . TGCAGCGCCAGGGACAGGTATAGCACAGATACGCAGTATTTT CSARDRYSTDTQYF
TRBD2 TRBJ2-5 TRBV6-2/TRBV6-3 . TGTGCCAGCAGTCAAGCAAGCGGGAGGGCCGGAGAGACCCAGTACTTC CASSQASGRAGETQYF
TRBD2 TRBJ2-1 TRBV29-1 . TGCAGCGTTGCTCCTAGCGGGTATAGCTCCTACAATGAGCAGTTCTTC CSVAPSGYSSYNEQFF
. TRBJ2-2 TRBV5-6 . TGTGCCAGCAGCCCACAGGGACACTTAGACACCGGGGAGCTGTTTTTT CASSPQGHLDTGELFF
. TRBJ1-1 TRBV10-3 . TGTGCCATCAGAGGAGTTGGAGGTGATGAAGCTTTCTTT CAIRGVGGDEAFF
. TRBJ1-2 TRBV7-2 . TGTGCCAGCAGCCCCGGCCCGGGCCCTAACTATGGCTACACCTTC CASSPGPGPNYGYTF